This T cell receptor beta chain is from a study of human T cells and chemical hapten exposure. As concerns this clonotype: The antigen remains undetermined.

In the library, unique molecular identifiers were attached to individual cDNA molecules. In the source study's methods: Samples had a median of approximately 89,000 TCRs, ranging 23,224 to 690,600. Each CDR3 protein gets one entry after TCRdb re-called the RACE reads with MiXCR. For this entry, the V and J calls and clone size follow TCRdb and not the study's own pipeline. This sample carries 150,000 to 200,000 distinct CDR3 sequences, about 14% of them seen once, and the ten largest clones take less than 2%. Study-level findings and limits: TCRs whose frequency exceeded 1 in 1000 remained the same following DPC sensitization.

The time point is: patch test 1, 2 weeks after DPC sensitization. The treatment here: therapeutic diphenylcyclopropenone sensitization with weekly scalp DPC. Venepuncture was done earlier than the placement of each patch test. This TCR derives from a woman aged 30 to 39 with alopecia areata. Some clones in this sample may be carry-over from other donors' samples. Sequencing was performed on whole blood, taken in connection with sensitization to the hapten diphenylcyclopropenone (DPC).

The CDR3 reads CASSYHSYEQYF. The CDR3 coding sequence is TGTGCCAGCAGCTACCACTCCTACGAGCAGTACTTC. This chain links TRBV7-9 with TRBJ2-7; D is unresolved. The CDR3 spans 12 residues. Germline-derived CDR1 and CDR2 are SEHNR and FQNEAQ (reference sequence). V was clipped by 4 bases and J by 0 bases, with 4 bases between them.